One T cell receptor (beta chain) is described in this entry. Trimming cost V 5 bases and J 2 bases, with 13 bases left between them. From germline, CDR1 is SGHTA and CDR2 FQGTGA. This CDR3 contains 14 residues. Sequencing used immunoSEQ multiplex PCR; TCRdb keeps in-frame clones, though not all of them. Among more than 150,000 clones, 75% to 80% were seen once, and the ten largest hold about 25%. The data belong to a study of blood T cell repertoires in COVID-19. The specimen sequenced was peripheral blood. The J gene is TRBJ2-7, the V gene TRBV7-3, with a weak D call TRBD1 (5 bases). The clonotype was recovered from a woman in her seventies with acute or convalescent COVID-19. As DNA, the CDR3 is TGTGCCAGCAGCGACGATCCAGGGACCTACGAGCAGTACTTC. Translated, it gives CASSDDPGTYEQYF.